These 19 T cell receptor beta chains came from one sample sequenced in a study of cytomegalovirus exposure and HLA in healthy donors. Vbeta (60) and Jbeta (13) primers were used in the PCR. Profiling relied on immunoSEQ multiplex PCR, and the TCRdb table lists in-frame clones only, not all of them. The sample holds about 190,000 clones, around 87% seen once. The source material was PBMCs. These receptors were taken from a woman under 30 in good health and CMV-seronegative.

This sequence joins TRBV28 and TRBJ1-1; D unresolved. Germline V lookup: CDR1 MDHEN, CDR2 SYDVKM. V gave up 5 bases and J gave up 5 bases, with 21 bases separating them. This CDR3 is built from 16 residues. CDR3 coding DNA: TGTGCCAGCAGTCCCGGCGGTCCCCCCACTGGTACTGAAGCTTTCTTT. It translates to CASSPGGPPTGTEAFF.

The chain links TRBV7-6 to TRBJ2-7, with 7 bases that match TRBD2. This CDR3 has 14 amino acids. The germline gives CDR1 SGHVS, CDR2 FNYEAQ. Trimming at V came to 0 bases and at J to 5 bases, leaving 4 bases not matched to a gene. The CDR3 coding sequence is TGTGCCAGCAGCTTAGCGGGAGGGCCAAACGAGCAGTACTTC. Amino acids: CASSLAGGPNEQYF.

As concerns this clone: At one end the junction does not follow the germline gene, possibly because of a read error. This sequence joins TRBV7-7 and TRBJ2-5; possibly TRBD2 for D (7 bases). The CDR3 sequence is 13 residues long. Looked up from germline, CDR1 is SSHAT and CDR2 is FNYEAQ (reference sequence). CDR3 protein: CASSLEGGETQYF. CDR3 coding DNA: TGTGCTAGCAGCTTAGAGGGGGGGGAGACCCAGTACTTC.

This clone was detected a few times. The chain employs TRBV5-1 and TRBJ1-1, with 7 positions matching TRBD1. Unmatched junction bases numbered 3, after V lost 5 bases and J lost 5 bases. The CDR3 has 12 residues. Germline values: CDR1 SGHRS, CDR2 YFSETQ. The CDR3 spells CASRWGQTEAFF. The CDR3 nucleotides are TGCGCCAGCAGATGGGGACAGACTGAAGCTTTCTTT.

The chain couples TRBV7-2 to TRBJ2-2, with 8 bases aligning to TRBD1. V dropped 5 bases and J dropped 5; count of bases not matched to a gene: 7. Germline V gives CDR1 SGHTA, CDR2 FQGNSA. The CDR3 consists of 15 residues. In DNA, the CDR3 is TGTGCCAGCAGCCTCGACAGGGGAATGACCGGGGAGCTGTTTTTT. It encodes CASSLDRGMTGELFF.

The rearrangement links TRBV2 to TRBJ1-4; 8 positions agree with TRBD1. The J segment lost 7 bases and the V segment lost 4 bases, leaving 11 bases of the junction unmatched. Germline CDR1 reads SNHLY; CDR2 reads FYNNEI. This CDR3 has 16 amino acids. CDR3 sequence (DNA): TGTGCCAGCAGTGTCTTTTATCAGGGGGCGGTTGAAAAACTGTTTTTT. It yields the protein CASSVFYQGAVEKLFF.

The chain has TRBV7-2 and TRBJ1-2; D may be TRBD1 (5 bases). This CDR3 contains 14 residues. Deletions cut 5 bases from V and 2 bases from J, with 12 bases between. CDR1 and CDR2 from the germline V gene are SGHTA and FQGNSA. This CDR3 reads CASSSGTRNYGYTF. The CDR3 coding sequence is TGTGCCAGCAGCAGCGGGACGCGGAACTATGGCTACACCTTC. The full variable domain, rest sourced from reference TRBV7-2 and TRBJ1-2, is GAGVSQSPSNKVTEKGKDVELRCDPISGHTALYWYRQSLGQGLEFLIYFQGNSAPDKSGLPSDRFSAERTGGSVSTLTIQRTQQEDSAVYLCASSSGTRNYGYTFGSGTRLTVV.

The chain combines TRBV30 with TRBJ1-1; D might be TRBD1 (5 bases). Germline V gene sequence: CDR1 GTSNPN, CDR2 SVGIG (reference sequence). CDR3 length equals 13 residues. V lost 3 bases and J 1 base, leaving 9 bases between the germline ends. The DNA for the CDR3 is TGTGCCTGGAGCCCGGGGGAGAACACTGAAGCTTTCTTT. It codes for CAWSPGENTEAFF.

In its sample, this clone was seen once. This chain links TRBV18 with TRBJ1-3, with 9 bases identical to TRBD1. The trim removed 6 bases at V and 0 bases at J, leaving 6 bases unmatched. The CDR3 consists of 16 residues. The germline V gene has CDR1 KGHSH and CDR2 LQKENI. The CDR3 bases are TGTGCCAGCTCCCCGGGGACAGGGCTCTCTGGAAACACCATATATTTT. Its translation: CASSPGTGLSGNTIYF. Together with reference TRBV18 and TRBJ1-3, the CDR3 gives the full variable domain: NAGVMQNPRHLVRRRGQEARLRCSPMKGHSHVYWYRQLPEEGLKFMVYLQKENIIDESGMPKERFSAEFPKEGPSILRIQQVVRGDSAAYFCASSPGTGLSGNTIYFGEGSWLTVV.

The CDR3 is CASSHPPEHGYTF. Written as DNA, the CDR3 is TGTGCCAGCAGCCATCCTCCTGAGCATGGCTACACCTTC. This chain uses TRBV13 with TRBJ1-2; D unclear. The CDR3 loop spans 13 amino acids. Trimming took 5 bases from V and 6 from J, leaving 13 bases between them. CDR1 PRHDT and CDR2 FYEKMQ come from the germline V gene (reference sequence).

The CDR3 coding sequence is TGCAGCGTTGCGGGGACAGGGGGCCCCCCAAGCACAGATACGCAGTATTTT. This translates into CSVAGTGGPPSTDTQYF. V is TRBV29-1 and J is TRBJ2-3, with 12 bases matching TRBD1. Germline assignment: CDR1 SQVTM and CDR2 ANQGSEA. Trimming at V came to 4 bases and at J to 0 bases, leaving 8 bases not matched to a gene. The CDR3 is 17 amino acids.

This clone showed up just once. This sequence joins TRBV2 and TRBJ1-4; 10 nucleotides align to TRBD1. The CDR3 has 17 residues. In germline, CDR1 is SNHLY, CDR2 FYNNEI. V was pared by 1 base and J by 0 bases, with 2 bases of the junction left unmatched. CDR3 sequence: CASSEGGTGATNEKLFF. DNA for the CDR3: TGTGCCAGCAGTGAAGGTGGGACAGGGGCAACTAATGAAAAACTGTTTTTT. The variable domain in full, completed from reference TRBV2 and TRBJ1-4, reads EPEVTQTPSHQVTQMGQEVILRCVPISNHLYFYWYRQILGQKVEFLVSFYNNEISEKSEIFDDQFSVERPDGSNFTLKIRSTKLEDSAMYFCASSEGGTGATNEKLFFGSGTQLSVL.

This chain joins TRBV7-2 and TRBJ2-5; 10 bases agree with TRBD1. The V gene's germline CDR1 is SGHTA and CDR2 FQGNSA. V was pared by 5 bases and J by 4 bases, with 4 bases of the junction left unmatched. The CDR3 runs 14 residues. The CDR3 DNA is TGTGCCAGCAGCCCGACAGGGGGCAGAGAGACCCAGTACTTC. Residues: CASSPTGGRETQYF.

This clone was seen a handful of times. V usage is TRBV6-5 and J usage is TRBJ2-7; TRBD1 matches 9 bases. Trimming at V came to 6 bases and at J to 4 bases, leaving 7 bases not matched to a gene. Germline lookup yields CDR1 MNHEY and CDR2 SVGAGI. The CDR3 is 14 residues long. CDR3 in amino acids: CASRRTGVGYEQYF. Here the CDR3 DNA reads TGTGCCAGCAGACGGACAGGGGTAGGGTACGAGCAGTACTTC.

This sequence joins TRBV6-6 and TRBJ1-4; TRBD1 might be the D (5 bases). Germline V gives CDR1 MNHNY, CDR2 SVGAGI (reference sequence). The CDR3 sequence is 14 residues long. With 2 bases removed from V and 1 base from J, the gap between germline ends came to 5 bases. The CDR3 coding sequence is TGTGCCAGCAGTTACAGGGGAACTAATGAAAAACTGTTTTTT. Amino acids: CASSYRGTNEKLFF.

The gene calls are TRBV27 and TRBJ2-7; 9 bases match TRBD1. The CDR3 runs to 15 residues. Trimming took 2 bases from V and 3 from J; bases not matched to a gene: 5. The V gene's germline CDR1 is MNHEY and CDR2 SMNVEV (reference sequence). CDR3 protein: CASSLRGQGFYEQYF. The CDR3 bases are TGTGCCAGCAGTTTAAGGGGACAGGGATTCTACGAGCAGTACTTC.

The J gene is TRBJ2-5, the V gene TRBV4-1; D might be TRBD1 (6 bases). Trimming left V 1 base short and J 5 bases short, with 14 bases between. The CDR3 contains 15 residues. Looked up from germline, CDR1 is MGHRA and CDR2 is YSYEKL. The CDR3 bases are TGCGCCAGCAGCCAAGTCAGGGGCCCGCGGGAGACCCAGTACTTC. Its protein product is CASSQVRGPRETQYF.

The CDR3 DNA follows: TGTGCCACCAGCAGGGGACTAGCGTCCGGGGAGCTGTTTTTT. Protein sequence: CATSRGLASGELFF. V usage is TRBV15 and J usage is TRBJ2-2; the match to TRBD2 covers 10 bases. This CDR3 has 14 residues. Looked up from germline, CDR1 is LNHNV and CDR2 is YYDKDF (reference sequence). V lost 3 bases to trimming and J lost 6 bases; unmatched junction nucleotides: 1.

The chain combines TRBV30 with TRBJ1-6; a weak D match, TRBD1 (5 bases). V was cut by 2 bases and J by 8 bases, with 16 bases left in between. This CDR3 contains 15 residues. The germline V gene encodes CDR1 GTSNPN and CDR2 SVGIG (reference sequence). CDR3 residues: CAWSRPGKSDSPLHF. In DNA form, the CDR3 reads TGTGCCTGGAGTCGTCCAGGGAAAAGTGATTCACCCCTCCACTTT.